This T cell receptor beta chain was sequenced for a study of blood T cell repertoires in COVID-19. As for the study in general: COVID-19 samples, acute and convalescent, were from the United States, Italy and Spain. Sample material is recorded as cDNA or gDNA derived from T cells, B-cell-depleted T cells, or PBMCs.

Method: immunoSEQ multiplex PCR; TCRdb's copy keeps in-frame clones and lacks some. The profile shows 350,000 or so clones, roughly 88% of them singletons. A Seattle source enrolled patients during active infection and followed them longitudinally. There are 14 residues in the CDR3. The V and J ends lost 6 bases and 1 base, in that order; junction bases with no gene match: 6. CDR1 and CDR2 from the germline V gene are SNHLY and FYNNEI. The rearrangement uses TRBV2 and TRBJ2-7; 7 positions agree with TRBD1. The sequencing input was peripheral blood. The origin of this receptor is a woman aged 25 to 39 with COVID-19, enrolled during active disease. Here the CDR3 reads CASRRQGGSYEQYF. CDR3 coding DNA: TGTGCCAGCAGGAGACAGGGTGGTTCCTACGAGCAGTACTTC.